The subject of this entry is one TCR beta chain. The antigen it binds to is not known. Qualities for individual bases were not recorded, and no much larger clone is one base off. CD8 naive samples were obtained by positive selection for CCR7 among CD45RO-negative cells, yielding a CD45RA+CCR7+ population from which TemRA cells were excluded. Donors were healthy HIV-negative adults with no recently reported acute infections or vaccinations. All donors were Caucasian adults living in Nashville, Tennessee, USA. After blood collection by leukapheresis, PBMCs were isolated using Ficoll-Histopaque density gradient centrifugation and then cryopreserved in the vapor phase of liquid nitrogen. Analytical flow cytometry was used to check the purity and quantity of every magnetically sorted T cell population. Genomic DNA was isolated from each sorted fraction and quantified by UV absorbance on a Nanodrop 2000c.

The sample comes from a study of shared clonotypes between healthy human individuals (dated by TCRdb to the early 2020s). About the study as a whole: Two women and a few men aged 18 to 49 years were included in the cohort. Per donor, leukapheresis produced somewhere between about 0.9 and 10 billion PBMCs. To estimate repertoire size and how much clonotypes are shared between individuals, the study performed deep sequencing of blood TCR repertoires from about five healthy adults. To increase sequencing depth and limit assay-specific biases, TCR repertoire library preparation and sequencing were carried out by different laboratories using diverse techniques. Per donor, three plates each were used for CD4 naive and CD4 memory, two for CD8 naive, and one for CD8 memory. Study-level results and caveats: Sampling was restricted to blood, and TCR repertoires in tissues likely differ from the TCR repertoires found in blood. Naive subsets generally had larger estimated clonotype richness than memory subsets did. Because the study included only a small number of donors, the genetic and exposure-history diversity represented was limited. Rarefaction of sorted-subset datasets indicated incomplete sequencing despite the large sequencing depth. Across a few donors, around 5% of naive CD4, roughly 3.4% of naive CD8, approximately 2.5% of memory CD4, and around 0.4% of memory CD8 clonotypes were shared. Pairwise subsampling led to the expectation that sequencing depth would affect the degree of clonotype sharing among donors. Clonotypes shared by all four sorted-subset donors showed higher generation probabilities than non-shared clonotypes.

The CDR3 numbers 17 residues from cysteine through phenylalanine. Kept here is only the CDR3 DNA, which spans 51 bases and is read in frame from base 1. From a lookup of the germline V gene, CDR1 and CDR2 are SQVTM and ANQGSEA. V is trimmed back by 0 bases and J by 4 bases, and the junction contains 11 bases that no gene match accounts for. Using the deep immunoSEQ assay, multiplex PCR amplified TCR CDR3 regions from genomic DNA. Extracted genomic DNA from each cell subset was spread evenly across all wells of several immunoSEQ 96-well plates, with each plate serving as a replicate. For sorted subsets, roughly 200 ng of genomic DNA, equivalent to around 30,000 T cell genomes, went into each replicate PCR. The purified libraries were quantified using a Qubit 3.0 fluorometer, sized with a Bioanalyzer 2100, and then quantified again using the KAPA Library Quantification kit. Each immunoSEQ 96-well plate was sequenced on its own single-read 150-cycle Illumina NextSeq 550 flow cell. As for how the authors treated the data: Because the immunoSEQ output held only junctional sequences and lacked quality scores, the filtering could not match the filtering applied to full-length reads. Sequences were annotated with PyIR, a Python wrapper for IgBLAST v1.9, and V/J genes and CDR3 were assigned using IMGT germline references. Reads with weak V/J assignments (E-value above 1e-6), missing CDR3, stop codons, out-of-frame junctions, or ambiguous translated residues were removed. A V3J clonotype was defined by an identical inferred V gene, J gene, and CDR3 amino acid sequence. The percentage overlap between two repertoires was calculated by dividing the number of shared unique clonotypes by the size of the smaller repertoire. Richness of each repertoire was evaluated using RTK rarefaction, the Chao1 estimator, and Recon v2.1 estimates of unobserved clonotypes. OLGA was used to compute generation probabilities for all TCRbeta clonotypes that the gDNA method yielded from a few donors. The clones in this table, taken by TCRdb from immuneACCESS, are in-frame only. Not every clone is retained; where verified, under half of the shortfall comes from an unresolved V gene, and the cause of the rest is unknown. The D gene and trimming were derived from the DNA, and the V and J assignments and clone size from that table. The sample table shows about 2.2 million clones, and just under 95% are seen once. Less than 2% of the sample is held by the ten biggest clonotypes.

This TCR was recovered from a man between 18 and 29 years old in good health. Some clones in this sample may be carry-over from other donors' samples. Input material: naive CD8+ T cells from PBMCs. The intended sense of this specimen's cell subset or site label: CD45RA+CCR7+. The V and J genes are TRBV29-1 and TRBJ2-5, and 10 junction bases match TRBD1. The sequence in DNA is TGCAGCGTTGAAGATCCTTTCCGGACAGGGGGAGGAGAGACCCAGTACTTC. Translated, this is CSVEDPFRTGGGETQYF.